The clone carrying this T cell receptor (beta chain) has just one count. The sample belongs to a study of blood T cell repertoires in COVID-19. Trimming at V came to 3 bases and at J to 6 bases, leaving 5 bases not matched to a gene. The germline CDR1 and CDR2 sequences are SEHNR and FQNEAQ (reference sequence). The CDR3 runs 14 residues. The data were produced by immunoSEQ multiplex PCR, yet TCRdb's version contains in-frame clones alone and is incomplete. There are more than 150,000 clones in the sample; 87% occur only once, and about 2.2% lies in the top ten. The sequence came from a woman in her 30s who had recovered from COVID-19. Source material: PBMCs or T cells enriched from blood (not recorded which). The rearrangement joins TRBV7-9 to TRBJ2-4, with 7 bases aligning to TRBD1. In DNA form, the CDR3 reads TGTGCCAGCAGCTTCCTGGACAGGCGAAACATTCAGTACTTC. Translation gives CASSFLDRRNIQYF.